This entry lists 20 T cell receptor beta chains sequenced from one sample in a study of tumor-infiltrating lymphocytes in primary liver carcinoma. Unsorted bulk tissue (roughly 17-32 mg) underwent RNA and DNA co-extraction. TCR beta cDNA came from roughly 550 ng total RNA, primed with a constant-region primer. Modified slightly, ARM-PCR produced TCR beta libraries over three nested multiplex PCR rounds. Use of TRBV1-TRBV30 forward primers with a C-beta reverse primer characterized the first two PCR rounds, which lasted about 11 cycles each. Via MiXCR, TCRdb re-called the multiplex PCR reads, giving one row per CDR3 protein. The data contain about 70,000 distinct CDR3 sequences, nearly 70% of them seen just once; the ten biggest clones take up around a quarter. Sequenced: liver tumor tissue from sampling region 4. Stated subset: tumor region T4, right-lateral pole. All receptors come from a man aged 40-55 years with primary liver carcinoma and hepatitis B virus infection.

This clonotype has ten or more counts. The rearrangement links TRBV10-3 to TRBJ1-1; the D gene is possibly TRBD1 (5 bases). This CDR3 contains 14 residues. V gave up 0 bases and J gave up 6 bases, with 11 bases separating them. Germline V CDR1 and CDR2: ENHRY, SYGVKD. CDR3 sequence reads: CAISESAGPAEAFF. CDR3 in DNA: TGTGCCATCAGTGAGTCGGCGGGGCCGGCTGAAGCTTTCTTT.

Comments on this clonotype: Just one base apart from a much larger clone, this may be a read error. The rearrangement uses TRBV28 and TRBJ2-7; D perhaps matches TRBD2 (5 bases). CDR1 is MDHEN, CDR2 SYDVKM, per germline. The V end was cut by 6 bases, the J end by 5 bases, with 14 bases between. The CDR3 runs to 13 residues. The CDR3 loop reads CASRGSNVDEQYF. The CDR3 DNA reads TGTGCCAGCAGAGGGAGTAATGTCGACGAGCAGTACTTC.

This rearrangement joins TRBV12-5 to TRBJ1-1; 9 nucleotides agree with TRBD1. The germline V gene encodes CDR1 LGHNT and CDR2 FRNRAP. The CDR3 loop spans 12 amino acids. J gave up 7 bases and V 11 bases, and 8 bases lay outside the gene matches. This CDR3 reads CACVLGQGEAFF. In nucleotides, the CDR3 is TGTGCTTGTGTTTTGGGACAGGGTGAAGCTTTCTTT.

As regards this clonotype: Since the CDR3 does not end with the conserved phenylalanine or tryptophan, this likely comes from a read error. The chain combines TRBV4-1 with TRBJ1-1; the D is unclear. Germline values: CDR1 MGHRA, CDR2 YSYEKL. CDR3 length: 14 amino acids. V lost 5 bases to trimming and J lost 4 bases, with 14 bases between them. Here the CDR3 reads CASSSHREVTEAFS. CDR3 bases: TGCGCCAGCAGCTCACATCGGGAGGTCACTGAAGCTTTCTCT.

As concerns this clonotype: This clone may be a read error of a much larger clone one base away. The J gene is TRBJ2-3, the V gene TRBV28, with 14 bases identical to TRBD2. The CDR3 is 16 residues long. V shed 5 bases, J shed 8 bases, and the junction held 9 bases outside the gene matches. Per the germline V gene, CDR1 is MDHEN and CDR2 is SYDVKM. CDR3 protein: CASSMGLAGAKLTQYF. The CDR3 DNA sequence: TGTGCCAGCAGTATGGGACTAGCGGGGGCAAAACTTACGCAGTATTTT.

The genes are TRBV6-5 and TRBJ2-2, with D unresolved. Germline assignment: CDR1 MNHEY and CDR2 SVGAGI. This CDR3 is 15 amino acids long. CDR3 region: CVSSYEVDGTGELFF. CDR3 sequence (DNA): TGTGTCAGTAGTTACGAAGTGGACGGCACCGGGGAGCTGTTTTTT.

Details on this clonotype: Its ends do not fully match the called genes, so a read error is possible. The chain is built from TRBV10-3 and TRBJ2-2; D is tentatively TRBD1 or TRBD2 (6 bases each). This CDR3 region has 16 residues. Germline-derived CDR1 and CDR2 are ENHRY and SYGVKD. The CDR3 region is CTISESGGGNTGELFF. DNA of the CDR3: TGTACCATCAGCGAGTCAGGAGGGGGTAACACCGGGGAGCTGTTTTTT.

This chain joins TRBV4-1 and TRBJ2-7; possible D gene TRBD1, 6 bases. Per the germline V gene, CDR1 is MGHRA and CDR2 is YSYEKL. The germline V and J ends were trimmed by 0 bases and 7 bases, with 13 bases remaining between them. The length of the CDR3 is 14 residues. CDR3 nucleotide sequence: TGCGCCAGCAGCCAAGAGGGGGCGGCGTCAGAGCAGTACTTC. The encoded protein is CASSQEGAASEQYF.

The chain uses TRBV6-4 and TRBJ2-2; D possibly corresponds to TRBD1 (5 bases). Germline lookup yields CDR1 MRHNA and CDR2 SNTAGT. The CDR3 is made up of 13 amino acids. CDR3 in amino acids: CFSSEGDTGELFF. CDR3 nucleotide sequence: TGTTTCAGCAGTGAAGGGGACACCGGGGAGCTGTTTTTT.

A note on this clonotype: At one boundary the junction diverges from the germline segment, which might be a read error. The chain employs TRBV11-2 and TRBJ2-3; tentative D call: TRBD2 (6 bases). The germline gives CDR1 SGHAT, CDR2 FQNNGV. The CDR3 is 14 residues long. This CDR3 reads CGGGAREHADKQYF. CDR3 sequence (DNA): TGTGGCGGAGGGGCACGGGAGCACGCAGATAAGCAGTATTTT.

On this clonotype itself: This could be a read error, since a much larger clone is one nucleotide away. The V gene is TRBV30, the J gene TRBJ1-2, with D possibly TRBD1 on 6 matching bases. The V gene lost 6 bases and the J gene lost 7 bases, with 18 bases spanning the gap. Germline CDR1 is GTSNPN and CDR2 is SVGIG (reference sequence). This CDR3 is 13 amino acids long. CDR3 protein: CACTSGGRGGYTF. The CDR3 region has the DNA TGTGCCTGTACCTCCGGGGGGCGCGGTGGCTACACCTTC.

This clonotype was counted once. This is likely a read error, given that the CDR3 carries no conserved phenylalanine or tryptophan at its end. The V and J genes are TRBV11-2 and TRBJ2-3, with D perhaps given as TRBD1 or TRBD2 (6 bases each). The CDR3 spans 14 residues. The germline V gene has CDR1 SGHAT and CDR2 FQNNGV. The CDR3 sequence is CAGGTREPADTQYL. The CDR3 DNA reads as TGTGCCGGAGGGACACGGGAGCCCGCAGATACCCAGTATCTT.

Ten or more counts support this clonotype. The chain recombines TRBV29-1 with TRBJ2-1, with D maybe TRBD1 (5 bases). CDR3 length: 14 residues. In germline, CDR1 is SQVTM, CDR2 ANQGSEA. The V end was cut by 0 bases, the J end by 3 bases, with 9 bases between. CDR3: CSVEDRVNYNEQFF. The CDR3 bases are TGCAGCGTTGAAGACAGGGTTAACTACAATGAGCAGTTCTTC.

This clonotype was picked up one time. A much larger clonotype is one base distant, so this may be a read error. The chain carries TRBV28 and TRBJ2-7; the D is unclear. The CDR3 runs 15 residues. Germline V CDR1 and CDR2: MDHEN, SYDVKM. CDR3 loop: CTSSPSELTVGEQYF. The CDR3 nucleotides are TGTACCAGCAGTCCATCGGAACTAACTGTGGGCGAGCAGTACTTC.

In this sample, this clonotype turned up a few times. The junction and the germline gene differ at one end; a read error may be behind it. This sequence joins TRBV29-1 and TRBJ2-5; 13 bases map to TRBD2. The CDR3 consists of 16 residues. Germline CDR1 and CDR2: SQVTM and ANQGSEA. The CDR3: CSAAGTSGRAQEAQYF. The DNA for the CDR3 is TGCAGCGCTGCAGGTACTAGCGGGAGGGCTCAAGAGGCCCAGTACTTC.

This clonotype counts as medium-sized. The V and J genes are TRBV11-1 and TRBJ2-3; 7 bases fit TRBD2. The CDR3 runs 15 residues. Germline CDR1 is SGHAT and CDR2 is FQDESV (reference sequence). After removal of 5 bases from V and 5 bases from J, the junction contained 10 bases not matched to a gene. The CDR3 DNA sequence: TGTGCCAGCAGCCCAAGCGGGAACACGAGAGATACGCAGTATTTT. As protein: CASSPSGNTRDTQYF.

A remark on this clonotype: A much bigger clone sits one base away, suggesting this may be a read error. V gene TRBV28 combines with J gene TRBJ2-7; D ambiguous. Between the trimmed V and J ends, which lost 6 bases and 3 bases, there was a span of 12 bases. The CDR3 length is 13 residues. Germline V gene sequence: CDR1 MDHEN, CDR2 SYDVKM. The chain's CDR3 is CASSPPSLYEQYF. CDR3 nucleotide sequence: TGTGCCAGCAGCCCACCGAGCCTCTACGAGCAGTACTTC.

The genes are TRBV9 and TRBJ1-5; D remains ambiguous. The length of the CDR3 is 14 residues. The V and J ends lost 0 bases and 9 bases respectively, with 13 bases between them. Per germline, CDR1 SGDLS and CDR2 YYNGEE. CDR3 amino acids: CASSVGMVAGPQHF. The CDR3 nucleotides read TGTGCCAGCAGCGTAGGTATGGTCGCCGGGCCCCAGCATTTT.

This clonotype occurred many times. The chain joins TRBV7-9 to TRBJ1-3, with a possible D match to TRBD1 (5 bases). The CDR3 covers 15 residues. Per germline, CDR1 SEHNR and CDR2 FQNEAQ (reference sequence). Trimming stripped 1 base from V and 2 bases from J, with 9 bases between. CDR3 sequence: CASSLDRDPGNTIYF. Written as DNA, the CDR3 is TGTGCCAGCAGCTTAGATCGGGACCCTGGAAACACCATATATTTT.

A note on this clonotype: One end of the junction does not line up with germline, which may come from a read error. The DNA for the CDR3 is TGTGCCAACAGCCTAGGAACTGGGAACACTGAAGCTTTCTTT. Its protein is CANSLGTGNTEAFF. The V and J genes are TRBV14 and TRBJ1-1; D is undetermined. The CDR3 runs 14 residues. CDR1 is SGHDN and CDR2 is FVKESK in the germline V gene.